The 17 T cell receptor beta chains presented below share a single source sample, sequenced in a study of CD8 T cells in ankylosing spondylitis. TCRdb passed the 5' RACE reads through MiXCR, listing each CDR3 protein once. The sample includes about 400,000 distinct CDR3 sequences, around 20% of them seen just once. What was sequenced was blood, either unsorted or a sorted T cell fraction (not recorded which). Receptor source: a male donor with ankylosing spondylitis or in good health (not recorded which).

This clonotype was picked up a small number of times. This sequence joins TRBV6-5 and TRBJ2-1; possible D gene TRBD2, 6 bases. CDR1 is MNHEY, CDR2 SVGAGI, per germline. This CDR3 is built from 17 residues. The V end lost 0 bases, the J end lost 2 bases, and 14 bases lay between the germline ends. The CDR3 sequence: CASSYSRGLPTYNEQFF. The CDR3 bases are TGTGCCAGCAGTTACTCGAGGGGACTCCCAACCTACAATGAGCAGTTCTTC.

The chain uses TRBV7-6 and TRBJ2-6, with a tentative D call TRBD2 (5 bases). Trimming removed 4 bases from V and 0 bases from J, with 7 bases in between. The CDR3 has 15 residues. Germline V gene data show CDR1 as SGHVS and CDR2 as FNYEAQ. As DNA, the CDR3 is TGTGCCAGCAGCTCCCGGGACTCTGGGGCCAACGTCCTGACTTTC. As protein: CASSSRDSGANVLTF.

The chain recombines TRBV28 with TRBJ2-5; 12 positions agree with TRBD2. Germline V gene sequence: CDR1 MDHEN, CDR2 SYDVKM. V dropped 5 bases and J dropped 1; count of bases not matched to a gene: 5. This CDR3 region has 16 residues. CDR3 sequence (DNA): TGTGCCAGCAGTCCACTAGCGGGGGGCTCCCAAGAGACCCAGTACTTC. This translates into CASSPLAGGSQETQYF. Based on the CDR3 plus reference TRBV28 and TRBJ2-5, the full variable domain is DVKVTQSSRYLVKRTGEKVFLECVQDMDHENMFWYRQDPGLGLRLIYFSYDVKMKEKGDIPEGYSVSREKKERFSLILESASTNQTSMYLCASSPLAGGSQETQYFGPGTRLLVL.

In this sample, this clonotype turned up a few times. The rearrangement links TRBV20-1 to TRBJ2-7; D might be TRBD1 or TRBD2, each matching 5 bases. CDR1 DFQATT and CDR2 SNEGSKA come from the germline V gene (reference sequence). This CDR3 spans 13 amino acids. V was cut by 2 bases and J by 0 bases, with 8 bases left in between. CDR3 bases: TGCAGTGCTAGATTGGGGGACTCCTACGAGCAGTACTTC. Translating it yields CSARLGDSYEQYF.

The J gene is TRBJ2-3, the V gene TRBV19; TRBD1 is a possible D gene (5 bases). CDR1 is LNHDA, CDR2 SQIVND, per germline (reference sequence). CDR3 size: 13 residues. Trimming pared 7 bases from V and 3 bases from J, leaving 11 bases between. The CDR3 bases are TGTGCCAGTACGGCAGGGTCGACAGATACGCAGTATTTT. It yields the protein CASTAGSTDTQYF.

The chain links TRBV6-1 to TRBJ2-2, with a possible D match to TRBD1 (8 bases). The germline CDR1 and CDR2 sequences are MNHNS and SASEGT. Trimming removed 6 bases at V and 0 bases at J, with 17 bases between. There are 17 residues in the CDR3. CDR3 nucleotide sequence: TGTGCCAGCAGCCTAGCGGACAGGGACCCGAACACCGGGGAGCTGTTTTTT. It encodes CASSLADRDPNTGELFF.

The chain couples TRBV29-1 to TRBJ2-1; no definite D call. V was trimmed by 1 base and J by 8 bases, leaving 9 bases between them. CDR3 length: 12 residues. Germline V gene lookup returns CDR1 SQVTM and CDR2 ANQGSEA. The CDR3 here is CSVEVEPYEQFF. CDR3 coding DNA: TGCAGCGTTGAAGTGGAACCCTATGAGCAGTTCTTC.

This clonotype was found once. The CDR3 is CASSKTGIPRGQETQYF. The CDR3 DNA reads TGTGCCAGCAGTAAAACCGGGATCCCTAGGGGCCAAGAGACCCAGTACTTC. The chain links TRBV12-3 or TRBV12-4 to TRBJ2-5, with D perhaps being TRBD1 or TRBD2 (5 bases each). V lost 5 bases to trimming and J lost 1 base, with 20 bases between them. This CDR3 region has 17 residues.

This clonotype was counted only a few times. The rearrangement links TRBV29-1 to TRBJ2-1; D may be TRBD1 or TRBD2 (5 bases each). Trimming removed 4 bases from V and 8 bases from J, with 15 bases in between. This CDR3 spans 13 amino acids. CDR1 is SQVTM and CDR2 is ANQGSEA in the germline V gene. The DNA for the CDR3 is TGCAGCGTTGTGGGGCCCCGAGGGCATGAGCAGTTCTTC. Encoded protein: CSVVGPRGHEQFF.

The table lists this clonotype with a few counts. The chain employs TRBV12-3 or TRBV12-4 and TRBJ2-7; D gene uncertain. V was pared by 3 bases and J by 0 bases, with 6 bases between. This CDR3 has 13 residues. CDR3 sequence: CASSFLLSYEQYF. CDR3 in DNA: TGTGCCAGCAGTTTTCTACTCTCCTACGAGCAGTACTTC.

J is TRBJ2-1 and V is TRBV29-1; D possibly corresponds to TRBD2 (6 bases). V shed 6 bases and J shed 0 bases, with 12 bases lying between them. CDR3 length: 14 residues. Per the germline V gene, CDR1 is SQVTM and CDR2 is ANQGSEA. The CDR3 is CSVVRRASYNEQFF. DNA of the CDR3: TGCAGCGTCGTGCGGAGGGCCTCCTACAATGAGCAGTTCTTC.

V and J are TRBV28 and TRBJ2-5; TRBD1 or TRBD2 may be the D gene (5 bases each). V gave up 5 bases and J gave up 5 bases, with 15 bases separating them. This CDR3 has 14 residues. Per the germline V gene, CDR1 is MDHEN and CDR2 is SYDVKM. The CDR3 bases are TGTGCCAGCAGTCTCAGGGAGTCCCTGGAGACCCAGTACTTC. It yields the protein CASSLRESLETQYF.

This clonotype was detected only a few times. The chain joins TRBV7-9 to TRBJ2-1, with 11 bases aligning to TRBD1. The germline V gene encodes CDR1 SEHNR and CDR2 FQNEAQ (reference sequence). The CDR3 loop spans 16 amino acids. J lost 9 bases, V lost 2 bases, and 9 bases had no gene match. The CDR3 DNA reads TGTGCCAGCAGCTTACACCGGGACAGGGGGGTGGGTGAGCAGTTCTTC. Amino acids: CASSLHRDRGVGEQFF.

This clonotype was detected only a few times. The CDR3 DNA follows: TGTGCCAGCAGTCGGGCGGGCGCGGGGGCCAACGTCCTGACTTTC. Its translation: CASSRAGAGANVLTF. The J gene is TRBJ2-6, the V gene TRBV12-3 or TRBV12-4, with a tentative D call TRBD2 (5 bases). V lost 5 bases and J 4 bases, leaving 12 bases between the germline ends. The CDR3 runs 15 residues.

The J gene is TRBJ2-3, the V gene TRBV27; D is uncertain. The CDR3 extends over 10 amino acids. Looked up from germline, CDR1 is MNHEY and CDR2 is SMNVEV (reference sequence). Trimming cost V 2 bases and J 7 bases, with 1 base left between them. In nucleotides, the CDR3 is TGTGCCAGCAGTTTAAATACGCAGTATTTT. This codes for CASSLNTQYF.

A few counts support this clonotype. This chain uses TRBV10-3 with TRBJ2-1; the D is unclear. The CDR3 is 15 residues long. Germline loops: CDR1 ENHRY, CDR2 SYGVKD. V lost 3 bases, J lost 0 bases, and 9 bases lay in between. CDR3 residues: CAISDGSSSYNEQFF. CDR3 bases: TGTGCCATCAGTGATGGGTCGAGCTCCTACAATGAGCAGTTCTTC.

This clonotype turned up a few times. This rearrangement joins TRBV7-9 to TRBJ2-3; D ambiguous. Germline CDR1 is SEHNR and CDR2 is FQNEAQ (reference sequence). The CDR3 contains 13 residues. Deletions cut 6 bases from V and 2 bases from J, with 9 bases between. CDR3 bases: TGTGCCAGCAGAGACGGCTTCACAGATACGCAGTATTTT. Its translation is CASRDGFTDTQYF.